One and the same sample provided the 29 T cell receptor beta chains below, sequenced in a study of T cells in Graves' hyperthyroidism and ophthalmopathy. Amplified TCR beta CDR3 regions derived from RNA transcripts. A first-round RT-PCR of the TCR CDR3 used the HTBI primer set. Using its own MiXCR run on the multiplex PCR reads, TCRdb lists one record per CDR3 protein. The table lists 300,000 to 450,000 distinct CDR3 sequences, around 14% of them singletons. The sample taken for sequencing was blood. Every receptor here comes from a woman between 18 and 29 years old with Graves' hyperthyroidism that later progressed to Graves' ophthalmopathy.

This clonotype was seen only once. This sequence may be a read error, since a much larger clone differs from it by one base. V gene TRBV7-9 combines with J gene TRBJ2-1; possibly TRBD2 for D (6 bases). Germline V CDR1 and CDR2: SEHNR, FQNEAQ (reference sequence). There are 12 residues in the CDR3. The CDR3 DNA follows: TGTGCCGGCAGCTTAGCTGAGGGAGGGCAGTTCTTC. Encoded protein: CAGSLAEGGQFF.

A single count supports this clonotype. The chain couples TRBV3-1 to TRBJ1-4; TRBD1 matches 10 bases. CDR1 and CDR2 from the germline V gene are LGHDT and YNNKEL (reference sequence). CDR3 length: 15 amino acids. The trim removed 1 base at V and 8 bases at J, leaving 4 bases unmatched. This CDR3 is CASSQAGDRGEKLFF. CDR3 nucleotide sequence: TGTGCCAGCAGCCAAGCTGGGGACAGGGGCGAAAAACTGTTTTTT.

V usage is TRBV10-3 and J usage is TRBJ2-3; possibly TRBD1 for D (6 bases). This CDR3 comprises 16 residues. Trimming pared 0 bases from V and 2 bases from J, leaving 12 bases between. Germline-derived CDR1 and CDR2 are ENHRY and SYGVKD. CDR3 nucleotide sequence: TGTGCCATCAGTGAGTCTGAGGACAGTCCCACAGATACGCAGTATTTT. Translation: CAISESEDSPTDTQYF.

This clonotype was counted ten times or more. J is TRBJ2-1 and V is TRBV20-1, with a tentative D call TRBD2 (5 bases). Germline CDR1 reads DFQATT; CDR2 reads SNEGSKA (reference sequence). The CDR3 runs to 15 residues. With 0 bases removed from V and 8 bases from J, the gap between germline ends came to 17 bases. CDR3 amino acids: CSARDMRVGNDEQFF. CDR3 bases: TGCAGTGCTAGAGATATGAGGGTTGGTAACGATGAGCAGTTCTTC.

The count of this clonotype is one. A single base separates this from a much larger clone, so it may be a read error. The gene calls are TRBV4-2 and TRBJ2-7; no reliable D call. Trimming removed 1 base at V and 6 bases at J, with 4 bases between. Germline-derived CDR1 and CDR2 are LGHNA and YNFKEQ. The CDR3 consists of 11 residues. The CDR3 loop is CASSQASEQYF. CDR3 coding DNA: TGTGCCAGCAGCCAAGCCAGCGAGCAGTACTTC.

This chain links TRBV4-1 with TRBJ2-7; 8 positions match TRBD1. Trimming took 1 base from V and 3 from J; bases not matched to a gene: 2. Looked up from germline, CDR1 is MGHRA and CDR2 is YSYEKL. This CDR3 is built from 14 residues. CDR3 sequence: CASSQVQGDYEQYF. CDR3 bases: TGCGCCAGCAGCCAAGTACAGGGGGACTACGAGCAGTACTTC.

This clonotype was counted ten times or more. J is TRBJ2-3 and V is TRBV29-1; a weak D match, TRBD1 (6 bases). The CDR3 is 14 amino acids. CDR1 is SQVTM, CDR2 ANQGSEA, per germline. V lost 4 bases, J lost 2 bases, and 13 bases lay in between. This CDR3 reads CSVGRGGTTDTQYF. The CDR3 nucleotides read TGCAGCGTTGGTCGAGGGGGTACCACAGATACGCAGTATTTT.

This clonotype has more than one count but fewer than ten. The chain has TRBV20-1 and TRBJ1-2; D is unclear. V was cut by 3 bases and J by 1 base, with 15 bases left in between. CDR3 length: 15 amino acids. Germline CDR1 DFQATT, CDR2 SNEGSKA (reference sequence). For the CDR3, the DNA is TGCAGTGCTAGGATGGCAGAATCATATAACTATGGCTACACCTTC. This translates into CSARMAESYNYGYTF.

This clonotype appeared many times. The chain links TRBV6-6 to TRBJ2-3, with 7 bases lining up with TRBD2. The CDR3 has 18 amino acids. Germline loops: CDR1 MNHNY, CDR2 SVGAGI (reference sequence). The junction had 11 bases not matched to a gene; V was cut back by 2 bases and J by 0 bases. The CDR3, as DNA: TGTGCCAGCAGTTACCACGGACTAGATTCTGCTAGCACAGATACGCAGTATTTT. This sequence encodes CASSYHGLDSASTDTQYF.

As regards this clonotype: A much more abundant neighbour one base away suggests this may be a read error. The J gene is TRBJ2-1, the V gene TRBV15; tentative D call: TRBD2 (5 bases). The DNA end is a closer match to TRBJ2-7, so the J assignment may be wrong. Germline loops: CDR1 LNHNV, CDR2 YYDKDF (reference sequence). The CDR3 has 15 residues. For the CDR3, the DNA is TGTGCCACCAGCAACCGACTACCGAACTACAATGAGCAGTACTTC. This encodes CATSNRLPNYNEQYF.

This clonotype was observed at least ten times. For the CDR3, the DNA is TGCAGTGCTAGAGATCTTGGGGGCTCCTACGAGCAGTACTTC. Protein: CSARDLGGSYEQYF. The J gene is TRBJ2-7, the V gene TRBV20-1; D tentatively reads TRBD1 or TRBD2 (5 bases each). The CDR3 consists of 14 residues. V gave up 0 bases and J gave up 0 bases, with 9 bases separating them. The germline V gene encodes CDR1 DFQATT and CDR2 SNEGSKA (reference sequence).

This clonotype was seen only a few times. The rearrangement joins TRBV4-1 to TRBJ1-6, with 7 bases matching TRBD1. The V gene end was trimmed by 5 bases and the J gene end by 8 bases; junction bases not matched to a gene: 18. CDR3 length: 18 amino acids. Germline V lookup: CDR1 MGHRA, CDR2 YSYEKL. CDR3 sequence reads: CASSVSGRGPPGDSPLHF. DNA of the CDR3: TGCGCCAGCAGCGTAAGTGGAAGGGGGCCCCCGGGGGATTCACCCCTCCACTTT.

This clonotype came up many times. V and J are TRBV20-1 and TRBJ2-1; 7 bases agree with TRBD2. Germline assignment: CDR1 DFQATT and CDR2 SNEGSKA (reference sequence). The CDR3 consists of 16 residues. V was clipped by 6 bases and J by 3 bases; unmatched bases: 14. CDR3 coding DNA: TGCAGTGCCCGAGGTTATGCGCGGGAGTTCTACAATGAGCAGTTCTTC. Protein product: CSARGYAREFYNEQFF.

This chain links TRBV27 with TRBJ1-4; 7 bases are shared with TRBD1. Germline trimming cut 6 bases from V and 5 bases from J; bases unmatched to any gene: 6. The CDR3 totals 14 residues. Germline lookup yields CDR1 MNHEY and CDR2 SMNVEV (reference sequence). CDR3 amino acids: CASRAGTANEKLFF. The CDR3 DNA sequence: TGTGCCAGCAGGGCCGGGACAGCCAATGAAAAACTGTTTTTT.

This clonotype was counted at least ten times. The chain has TRBV5-5 and TRBJ2-7; D is unclear. Germline lookup yields CDR1 SGHKS and CDR2 YYEKEE (reference sequence). There are 12 residues in the CDR3. Trimming pared 2 bases from V and 5 bases from J, leaving 8 bases between. Here the CDR3 DNA reads TGTGCCAGCAGCTTATGGACGCACGAGCAGTACTTC. Its translation is CASSLWTHEQYF.

This clonotype has ten or more counts. The chain joins TRBV2 to TRBJ2-1, with 12 bases fitting TRBD2. After removal of 6 bases from V and 10 bases from J, the junction contained 10 bases not matched to a gene. Germline CDR1 is SNHLY and CDR2 is FYNNEI. CDR3 size: 15 residues. CDR3 loop: CASSLLAGGYREQFF. The DNA of the CDR3 is TGTGCCAGCAGCCTACTAGCGGGAGGCTATAGGGAGCAGTTCTTC. Full variable domain (remainder filled in from reference TRBV2 and TRBJ2-1): EPEVTQTPSHQVTQMGQEVILRCVPISNHLYFYWYRQILGQKVEFLVSFYNNEISEKSEIFDDQFSVERPDGSNFTLKIRSTKLEDSAMYFCASSLLAGGYREQFFGPGTRLTVL.

This clonotype appeared a few times. The chain employs TRBV19 and TRBJ1-5, with 8 positions matching TRBD1. Germline loops: CDR1 LNHDA, CDR2 SQIVND (reference sequence). V shed 6 bases, J shed 5 bases, and the junction held 9 bases outside the gene matches. This CDR3 is 15 amino acids long. CDR3 DNA: TGTGCCAGTAGCACACCAACAGGGGGGGATCAGCCCCAGCATTTT. As protein: CASSTPTGGDQPQHF.

The table lists this clonotype with a few counts. This sequence joins TRBV9 and TRBJ1-1; D is unclear. Between the trimmed V and J ends, which lost 0 bases and 1 base, there was a span of 7 bases. From germline, CDR1 is SGDLS and CDR2 YYNGEE. The CDR3 totals 14 residues. In DNA form, the CDR3 reads TGTGCCAGCAGCGTAGGTCCGGGGAACACTGAAGCTTTCTTT. Encoded protein: CASSVGPGNTEAFF.

This clonotype has a count of ten or more. The chain recombines TRBV20-1 with TRBJ1-5, with D tentatively TRBD1 (5 bases). The ends were cut back, 1 base at V and 10 bases at J, with 20 bases in the middle. The CDR3 covers 15 residues. The germline CDR1 and CDR2 sequences are DFQATT and SNEGSKA (reference sequence). The CDR3, as DNA: TGCAGTGCTAGAGGGCCCCGGGGGTTGATCAGCCCCCAGCATTTT. Translating gives CSARGPRGLISPQHF.

This clonotype was counted at least ten times. This rearrangement joins TRBV4-2 to TRBJ2-7; perhaps D is TRBD1 or TRBD2 (5 bases each). This CDR3 has 14 amino acids. Between the trimmed V and J ends, which lost 5 bases and 4 bases, there was a span of 15 bases. Germline values: CDR1 LGHNA, CDR2 YNFKEQ. The CDR3 loop is CASSGGAERYEQYF. For the CDR3, the DNA is TGTGCCAGCAGCGGGGGAGCGGAGCGATACGAGCAGTACTTC.

Points on this clonotype: This may be a read error, as it is one base from a much larger clone. The chain links TRBV7-9 to TRBJ2-7; maybe TRBD2 (5 bases). Germline V CDR1 and CDR2: SEHNR, FQNEAQ (reference sequence). The V end was cut by 6 bases, the J end by 1 base, with 13 bases between. The CDR3 spans 14 residues. Here the CDR3 DNA reads TGTGCCAGCAGTCGTTTCGGGGAATCCTACGAGCAGTACTTC. Encoded protein: CASSRFGESYEQYF.

This clonotype has only one observation. CDR3 protein: CASSVLSSYNEQFF. DNA of the CDR3: TGTGCCAGCAGTGTTCTAAGTTCCTACAATGAGCAGTTCTTC. V usage is TRBV6-2 or TRBV6-3 and J usage is TRBJ2-1; D is unresolved. With 5 bases removed from V and 1 base from J, the gap between germline ends came to 9 bases. Germline lookup yields CDR1 MNHEY and CDR2 SVGEGT. The CDR3 loop spans 14 amino acids.

This chain links TRBV9 with TRBJ2-5; 9 nucleotides match TRBD2. Germline CDR1 SGDLS, CDR2 YYNGEE. The CDR3 loop spans 15 amino acids. The V gene end was trimmed by 2 bases and the J gene end by 4 bases; junction bases not matched to a gene: 6. The CDR3 DNA reads as TGTGCCAGCAGCGTTTCAAATAGCGGGAGAGAGACCCAGTACTTC. Protein: CASSVSNSGRETQYF.

This clonotype was counted at least ten times. The chain links TRBV2 to TRBJ2-1; D is possibly TRBD2 (6 bases). Trimming pared 7 bases from V and 7 bases from J, leaving 17 bases between. The V gene's germline CDR1 is SNHLY and CDR2 FYNNEI. The CDR3 is 14 residues long. In DNA form, the CDR3 reads TGTGCCAGCACCCTTCGGGAGACGGGGAATGAGCAGTTCTTC. The encoded protein is CASTLRETGNEQFF. Full variable domain (rest looked up from reference TRBV2 and TRBJ2-1): EPEVTQTPSHQVTQMGQEVILRCVPISNHLYFYWYRQILGQKVEFLVSFYNNEISEKSEIFDDQFSVERPDGSNFTLKIRSTKLEDSAMYFCASTLRETGNEQFFGPGTRLTVL.

The chain employs TRBV28 and TRBJ1-2; 10 nucleotides agree with TRBD1. Germline loops: CDR1 MDHEN, CDR2 SYDVKM. Trimming cost V 7 bases and J 8 bases; bases outside gene matches: 10. This CDR3 spans 14 amino acids. The CDR3 region is CASIPRTGGSGYTF. As DNA, the CDR3 is TGTGCCAGCATACCCCGGACAGGGGGGAGCGGCTACACCTTC.

In its sample, this clonotype was seen a few times. CDR3 bases: TGCGCCAGCAGCCAAGACAGTACTTATCAGCCCCAGCATTTT. This encodes CASSQDSTYQPQHF. V usage is TRBV4-1 and J usage is TRBJ1-5; D unresolved. Germline values: CDR1 MGHRA, CDR2 YSYEKL. The ends were cut back, 0 bases at V and 5 bases at J, with 8 bases in the middle. The CDR3 spans 14 residues.

On this clonotype itself: A single base separates this from a much larger clone, so it may be a read error. V gene TRBV5-4 combines with J gene TRBJ2-7, with TRBD1 matching over 7 bases. Per the germline V gene, CDR1 is SGHNT and CDR2 is YYREEE (reference sequence). The CDR3 covers 14 residues. The CDR3 DNA reads TGTGCCAGCAGCTTGAACGGACAGGCCTACGAGCTGTACTTC. It encodes CASSLNGQAYELYF. Combining the CDR3 with reference TRBV5-4 and TRBJ2-7 gives the whole variable domain ETGVTQSPTHLIKTRGQQVTLRCSSQSGHNTVSWYQQALGQGPQFIFQYYREEENGRGNFPPRFSGLQFPNYSSELNVNALELDDSALYLCASSLNGQAYELYFGPGTRLTVT.

This clonotype was detected ten times or more. The chain carries TRBV29-1 and TRBJ2-7; 7 bases are shared with TRBD1. The CDR3 spans 14 residues. Germline V gene sequence: CDR1 SQVTM, CDR2 ANQGSEA. Trimming took 6 bases from V and 3 from J; bases not matched to a gene: 11. The CDR3 spells CSVAPTGIIYEQYF. CDR3 DNA sequence: TGCAGCGTCGCGCCGACAGGGATAATCTACGAGCAGTACTTC.

The J gene is TRBJ2-1, the V gene TRBV19, with D tentatively TRBD2 (6 bases). The germline V gene encodes CDR1 LNHDA and CDR2 SQIVND (reference sequence). V lost 1 base to trimming and J lost 3 bases, with 13 bases between them. The CDR3 extends over 16 amino acids. The CDR3 loop reads CASSIVGGMIYNEQFF. In DNA form, the CDR3 reads TGTGCCAGTAGTATAGTCGGCGGGATGATCTACAATGAGCAGTTCTTC.